The 17 T cell receptor beta chains given below trace back to one sample, sequenced in a study of post-analysis software for immune sequencing data. Study-level findings and limits: The five TRBV segments detected at higher frequency in patients than in controls included TRBV5-6, TRBV5-1 and TRBV20-1.

No antigen has been identified for these receptors. Unique molecular identifiers tagged the TCR beta cDNA libraries. One entry per CDR3 protein results from TCRdb running MiXCR on the PCR reads. The data contain about 540,000 distinct CDR3 sequences, around 31% of them singletons. Sample: blood. Source of these receptors: a girl aged 2 to 17 with multiple sclerosis.

In its sample, this clonotype was seen many times. V is TRBV6-6 and J is TRBJ2-3; TRBD2 is a possible D gene (6 bases). V was pared by 4 bases and J by 6 bases, with 11 bases between. The length of the CDR3 is 13 residues. Germline CDR1 is MNHNY and CDR2 is SVGAGI (reference sequence). The CDR3 DNA sequence: TGTGCCAGCAGTTTCCGGGGGACGGATACGCAGTATTTT. The encoded protein is CASSFRGTDTQYF.

The rearrangement joins TRBV20-1 to TRBJ2-1; 10 bases match TRBD2. Germline V gene data show CDR1 as DFQATT and CDR2 as SNEGSKA (reference sequence). V dropped 3 bases and J dropped 9; count of bases not matched to a gene: 14. The CDR3 is 16 residues long. The CDR3 reads CSASPSSGGVFGEQFF. In nucleotides, the CDR3 is TGCAGTGCTAGCCCGTCGAGCGGGGGGGTGTTCGGTGAGCAGTTCTTC.

This clonotype was counted between two and nine times. The chain recombines TRBV7-2 with TRBJ2-6; D is unresolved. The CDR3 runs to 15 residues. The V gene's germline CDR1 is SGHTA and CDR2 FQGNSA. Trimming took 1 base from V and 2 from J, leaving 6 bases between them. The CDR3 nucleotides are TGTGCCAGCAGCTTAGGCTCCCCTGGGGCCAACGTCCTGACTTTC. Its translation is CASSLGSPGANVLTF.

This clonotype was counted a few times. The chain uses TRBV20-1 and TRBJ2-5; 12 bases agree with TRBD2. The CDR3 totals 15 residues. The trim removed 5 bases at V and 2 bases at J, leaving 6 bases unmatched. CDR1 is DFQATT, CDR2 SNEGSKA, per germline (reference sequence). The CDR3 here is CSAPRLAGEQETQYF. CDR3 sequence (DNA): TGCAGTGCTCCACGACTAGCGGGGGAGCAAGAGACCCAGTACTTC.

In its sample, this clonotype was seen a few times. V gene TRBV2 combines with J gene TRBJ2-1; D is uncertain. This CDR3 is built from 11 residues. V was pared by 2 bases and J by 5 bases, with 1 base between. From germline, CDR1 is SNHLY and CDR2 FYNNEI. The CDR3 nucleotides are TGTGCCAGCAGTGAAAACAATGAGCAGTTCTTC. It specifies CASSENNEQFF.

The sample holds a few counts of this clonotype. The rearrangement joins TRBV24-1 to TRBJ1-5; D ambiguous. The CDR3 contains 14 residues. V was trimmed by 3 bases and J by 5 bases, leaving 10 bases between them. The germline CDR1 and CDR2 sequences are KGHDR and SFDVKD. The CDR3 loop is CATSDQHGDQPQHF. Here the CDR3 DNA reads TGTGCCACCAGTGATCAACACGGGGATCAGCCCCAGCATTTT.

This clonotype was counted many times. The CDR3 reads CSVRDGYNEQFF. DNA of the CDR3: TGCAGCGTTCGGGACGGTTACAATGAGCAGTTCTTC. V usage is TRBV29-1 and J usage is TRBJ2-1; perhaps D is TRBD1 or TRBD2 (5 bases each). The CDR3 loop spans 12 amino acids. Trimming shortened V by 5 bases and J by 4 bases, and 9 bases separated the two germline ends. Germline-derived CDR1 and CDR2 are SQVTM and ANQGSEA.

The J gene is TRBJ2-5, the V gene TRBV4-1, with 7 bases aligning to TRBD1. Losses at the gene ends were 0 bases for V and 14 bases for J; bases not matched to a gene: 6. This CDR3 comprises 12 residues. Germline lookup yields CDR1 MGHRA and CDR2 YSYEKL. CDR3 sequence (DNA): TGCGCCAGCAGCCAAGATGGGGGACAGCTCTACTTC. Translating gives CASSQDGGQLYF.

A few counts support this clonotype. This chain links TRBV5-1 with TRBJ2-3; 14 bases fit TRBD2. The CDR3 sequence is 19 residues long. Germline V gene sequence: CDR1 SGHRS, CDR2 YFSETQ. Germline trimming cut 2 bases from V and 0 bases from J; bases unmatched to any gene: 8. CDR3: CASSLGLAGGPKSTDTQYF. In DNA form, the CDR3 reads TGCGCCAGCAGCTTAGGACTAGCGGGGGGCCCAAAGAGCACAGATACGCAGTATTTT.

About this clonotype: A read error may produce the germline difference seen at one junction end. This chain uses TRBV20-1 with TRBJ1-6, with D unclear. Germline loops: CDR1 DFQATT, CDR2 SNEGSKA (reference sequence). CDR3 length: 16 amino acids. CDR3 DNA: TGCAGTGCTAGAGATAACCCAGTCAAGGTTAATTCGCCCCGCCACTTT. Translation gives CSARDNPVKVNSPRHF.

With regard to this clonotype: This clone may be a read error of a much larger clone one base away. The gene calls are TRBV5-6 and TRBJ1-2; 8 bases agree with TRBD1. Germline CDR1 SGHDT, CDR2 YYEEEE. The CDR3 consists of 15 residues. DNA of the CDR3: TGTGCCCGCAGCTCGACAGGGGAAGGGAGCTATGGCTACACCTTC. This encodes CARSSTGEGSYGYTF. Supplemented by reference TRBV5-6 and TRBJ1-2, the full variable domain reads DAGVTQSPTHLIKTRGQQVTLRCSPKSGHDTVSWYQQALGQGPQFIFQYYEEEERQRGNFPDRFSGHQFPNYSSELNVNALLLGDSALYLCARSSTGEGSYGYTFGSGTRLTVV.

This clonotype was seen a few times. The chain couples TRBV28 to TRBJ2-7; no firm D call. CDR3 size: 15 residues. Looked up from germline, CDR1 is MDHEN and CDR2 is SYDVKM. V shed 5 bases and J shed 2 bases, with 16 bases lying between them. This CDR3 reads CASSPYSGGAYEQYF. CDR3 DNA sequence: TGTGCCAGCAGTCCCTACTCTGGTGGGGCCTACGAGCAGTACTTC.

This clonotype was seen a few times. V and J are TRBV6-1 and TRBJ2-4; 10 bases map to TRBD1. The CDR3 runs to 15 residues. V was clipped by 4 bases and J by 9 bases; unmatched bases: 9. The germline gives CDR1 MNHNS, CDR2 SASEGT. CDR3 region: CASSGLRTGGGIQYF. Written as DNA, the CDR3 is TGTGCCAGCAGTGGCTTGCGGACAGGGGGAGGCATTCAGTACTTC.

The gene calls are TRBV5-1 and TRBJ2-2; TRBD1 matches at 7 bases. Germline CDR1 SGHRS, CDR2 YFSETQ. V lost 3 bases and J lost 1; bases outside the gene matches: 3. This CDR3 spans 15 amino acids. The DNA of the CDR3 is TGCGCCAGCAGCTCGAACAGGGGGAACACCGGGGAGCTGTTTTTT. It translates to CASSSNRGNTGELFF.

This clonotype was counted a few times. CDR3 region: CASSQDLAGGPSYNEQFF. CDR3 nucleotide sequence: TGTGCCAGCAGCCAGGATCTAGCGGGGGGGCCTTCCTACAATGAGCAGTTCTTC. This chain connects TRBV4-2 to TRBJ2-1; 12 bases are shared with TRBD2. Germline CDR1 is LGHNA and CDR2 is YNFKEQ. The V and J ends lost 3 bases and 1 base, in that order; junction bases with no gene match: 7. The CDR3 loop spans 18 amino acids.

The chain carries TRBV12-3 or TRBV12-4 and TRBJ2-1; TRBD2 aligns across 15 bases. This CDR3 contains 15 residues. J was trimmed by 7 bases and V by 6 bases; bases with no gene match: 4. The CDR3: CASRPGLAGGNEQFF. In nucleotides, the CDR3 is TGTGCCAGCAGGCCGGGACTAGCGGGGGGAAATGAGCAGTTCTTC.

This chain uses TRBV29-1 with TRBJ2-3; D is perhaps TRBD2 (6 bases). Looked up from germline, CDR1 is SQVTM and CDR2 is ANQGSEA. The CDR3 extends over 13 amino acids. Trimming left V 8 bases short and J 0 bases short, with 12 bases between. DNA for the CDR3: TGCAGCCATAGGCGGGGTAGCACAGATACGCAGTATTTT. Amino acids: CSHRRGSTDTQYF.